These 13 T cell receptor beta chains share one sample of origin, sequenced in a study of regulatory T cells in long-lasting Graves disease. Both iRepertoire HTBI primers and Arm-PCR of CDR3 regions were used to build the TCR beta libraries. Via MiXCR, TCRdb re-called the multiplex PCR reads, giving one row per CDR3 protein. The table lists around 250,000 distinct CDR3 sequences, approximately 20% of them singletons, with 12% to 15% in the top ten. Indicated time point: newly diagnosed GD, antithyroid drugs for less than 3 months. Scientists built the TCR library using RNA that was extracted from PBMCs. This sample was shared with a second study, whose subject was T cells in Graves' hyperthyroidism and ophthalmopathy.

Material: peripheral blood mononuclear cells (PBMCs), obtained at new diagnosis, from a patient treated with antithyroid drugs. The receptor set was obtained from a woman in her 30s with Graves disease.

This clonotype was detected ten times or more. This sequence joins TRBV12-3 or TRBV12-4 and TRBJ2-2, with 12 nucleotides matching TRBD2. The J segment lost 7 bases and the V segment lost 5 bases, leaving 8 bases of the junction unmatched. The CDR3 runs 16 residues. CDR3 DNA: TGTGCCAGCAGTCCCTCTAGCGGGGGGGCAAACGGGGAGCTGTTTTTT. Translated, it gives CASSPSSGGANGELFF.

This clonotype was seen a handful of times. J is TRBJ1-1 and V is TRBV6-2 or TRBV6-3, with D perhaps TRBD1 (6 bases). This CDR3 region has 12 residues. Trimming cost V 0 bases and J 10 bases, with 9 bases left between them. CDR1 and CDR2 from the germline V gene are MNHEY and SVGEGT. The CDR3 protein is CASSYSGRGAFF. CDR3 coding DNA: TGTGCCAGCAGTTACTCGGGCAGGGGAGCTTTCTTT.

This clonotype was detected ten times or more. This chain links TRBV5-5 with TRBJ2-1, with D perhaps TRBD1 or TRBD2 (5 bases each). CDR1 is SGHKS, CDR2 YYEKEE, per germline (reference sequence). The CDR3 runs 16 residues. V lost 4 bases and J 2 bases, leaving 16 bases between the germline ends. DNA for the CDR3: TGTGCCAGCAGCCGAAGCTACGGGGCCCCCTACAATGAGCAGTTCTTC. This sequence encodes CASSRSYGAPYNEQFF.

The chain links TRBV27 to TRBJ1-6, with D maybe TRBD1 (6 bases). Germline CDR1 reads MNHEY; CDR2 reads SMNVEV (reference sequence). V gave up 5 bases and J gave up 9 bases, with 17 bases separating them. The CDR3 has 15 amino acids. In DNA form, the CDR3 reads TGTGCCAGCAGTCCCCGTGGGGGGGCCTCTTCACCCCTCCACTTT. Translated, it gives CASSPRGGASSPLHF.

This clonotype was counted ten times or more. The chain links TRBV12-3 or TRBV12-4 to TRBJ2-5; D not resolved. The CDR3 has 12 residues. V gave up 4 bases and J gave up 5 bases, with 8 bases separating them. CDR3 loop: CASSYGPETQYF. Written as DNA, the CDR3 is TGTGCCAGCAGTTACGGGCCGGAGACCCAGTACTTC.

This clonotype was seen many times. The rearrangement joins TRBV11-2 to TRBJ1-2; a weak D match, TRBD1 (5 bases). The CDR3 consists of 14 residues. V was clipped by 3 bases and J by 1 base, with 9 bases between them. CDR1 is SGHAT, CDR2 FQNNGV, per germline. In DNA, the CDR3 is TGTGCCAGCAGCTTGGTTGGGGGTAACTATGGCTACACCTTC. Translating gives CASSLVGGNYGYTF.

For this clonotype: With only one base between it and a far larger clone, this is likely a read error. The chain combines TRBV7-8 with TRBJ2-7; tentative D call: TRBD1 (7 bases). The DNA end lines up better with TRBJ2-5; the J call may be wrong. From germline, CDR1 is SGHVS and CDR2 FQNEAQ. The CDR3 contains 16 residues. CDR3 coding DNA: TGTGCCAGCAGCTTAGTCTACAGGGGAGGCCGGGAGACCCAGTACTTC. It specifies CASSLVYRGGRETQYF.

On this clonotype: It may be a read error: a sequence one base away is much more abundant. Since the CDR3 does not end with the conserved phenylalanine or tryptophan, this likely comes from a read error. The gene calls are TRBV6-5 and TRBJ1-1, with D perhaps matching TRBD1 (5 bases). The CDR3 has 15 amino acids. In germline, CDR1 is MNHEY, CDR2 SVGAGI. Trimming cost V 2 bases and J 1 base, with 11 bases left between them. The CDR3 coding sequence is TGTGCCAGCAGTTACGGGGGTAGGACGAACACTGAAGCTTTCATT. Amino acids: CASSYGGRTNTEAFI.

As to this clonotype: This may stem from a read error, because a much larger clone lies one nucleotide away. V is TRBV27 and J is TRBJ1-2; D ambiguous. The CDR3 contains 14 residues. In germline, CDR1 is MNHEY, CDR2 SMNVEV (reference sequence). The CDR3 region has the DNA TGTGCCATCAGTGGGTCAGTCCAAACATATGGCTACACCTTC. This codes for CAISGSVQTYGYTF.

This clonotype was seen at least ten times. The rearrangement joins TRBV4-1 to TRBJ2-7, with D perhaps being TRBD1 or TRBD2 (5 bases each). CDR3 length: 14 residues. Trimming removed 0 bases at V and 6 bases at J, with 12 bases between. Germline loops: CDR1 MGHRA, CDR2 YSYEKL. DNA for the CDR3: TGCGCCAGCAGCCAAGAAGCCCTTGGGGGCGAGCAGTACTTC. Residues: CASSQEALGGEQYF.

This clonotype was detected a few times. The chain carries TRBV11-2 and TRBJ2-7; D might be TRBD1 or TRBD2, each matching 5 bases. Germline CDR1 reads SGHAT; CDR2 reads FQNNGV. The CDR3 is 16 residues long. Trimming left V 5 bases short and J 0 bases short, with 17 bases between. Here the CDR3 DNA reads TGTGCCAGCAGCCCAATCCCGGGGCCAAGCTCCTACGAGCAGTACTTC. Residues: CASSPIPGPSSYEQYF.

J is TRBJ1-2 and V is TRBV2; D not certain. The CDR3 contains 14 residues. The V gene's germline CDR1 is SNHLY and CDR2 FYNNEI. V was clipped by 6 bases and J by 4 bases, with 15 bases between them. CDR3 loop: CASSPKTEAYGYTF. Written as DNA, the CDR3 is TGTGCCAGCAGCCCAAAAACCGAGGCCTATGGCTACACCTTC.

The table lists this clonotype with many counts. The rearrangement uses TRBV3-1 and TRBJ1-3; possible D gene TRBD1, 6 bases. V dropped 0 bases and J dropped 8 bases, with 14 bases sitting between them. Germline-derived CDR1 and CDR2 are LGHDT and YNNKEL (reference sequence). This CDR3 has 15 residues. CDR3 region: CASSQDVGEGDTIYF. The CDR3 coding sequence is TGTGCCAGCAGCCAAGATGTGGGTGAGGGGGACACCATATATTTT.